The clone carrying this TCR beta chain appeared a few times. This record belongs to a study of CD8+ T cells in alopecia areata. Sequencing relied on a cDNA template that was reverse transcribed from extracted RNA. This table comes from immunoSEQ multiplex PCR, and its TCRdb copy is limited to in-frame clones, with some not included. The data contain about 190,000 clones, around 60% of them singletons. Treatment indicated: oral pan-JAK inhibitor, 5-10 mg twice daily. The source is a human donor with alopecia areata. Here the sequenced sample was CD4+ T cells sorted from blood, taken at week 4, from a patient treated with tofacitinib.

The CDR3 spells CASSQVGRGRGNIQYF. Here the CDR3 DNA reads TGCGCCAGCAGCCAAGTCGGCAGGGGGCGAGGAAACATTCAGTACTTC. This chain connects TRBV4-1 to TRBJ2-4; 8 bases agree with TRBD1. The CDR3 sequence is 16 residues long. Losses at the gene ends were 1 base for V and 6 bases for J; bases not matched to a gene: 8. Looked up from germline, CDR1 is MGHRA and CDR2 is YSYEKL.